The rows below give T cell receptor beta chains drawn from one sample of a study of blood T cell repertoires in COVID-19. Data came from immunoSEQ multiplex PCR; TCRdb stores just in-frame clones and leaves some out. The sample lists some 190,000 clones, about 81% occurring once. Input material: peripheral blood. The receptors derive from a woman aged 55-70 years with COVID-19, enrolled during active disease. Each CDR3 is given with its conserved first and last residue. D genes are given only for firm matches. Expanded clones are given a class, and other clones once, few, many or no size at all.

clone_size,v_call,d_call,j_call,cdr3_nt,cdr3_aa
-,TRBV7-3,-,TRBJ2-2,TGTGCCAGCAGCTTAAGGCCAGGTGCGCCCGGGGAGCTGTTTTTT,CASSLRPGAPGELFF
-,TRBV2,TRBD2,TRBJ2-2,TGTGCCAGCAGCCGGAGCGGGGACGCGAACACCGGGGAGCTGTTTTTT,CASSRSGDANTGELFF
-,TRBV6-2/TRBV6-3,-,TRBJ1-5,TGTGCCAGCAGTTGGGGGGGTCAGCCCCAGCATTTT,CASSWGGQPQHF
-,TRBV11-1,-,TRBJ1-4,TGTGCCAGCAGCTTACTACAGGGATCTAATGAAAAACTGTTTTTT,CASSLLQGSNEKLFF
-,TRBV30,-,TRBJ1-1,TGTGCCTGGCAGGACAGCTCGATCACTGAAGCTTTCTTT,CAWQDSSITEAFF
-,TRBV2,TRBD1,TRBJ1-6,TGTGCCAGCAGGTTCGGGACAGGGTATTCACCCCTCCACTTT,CASRFGTGYSPLHF
-,TRBV15,-,TRBJ2-1,TGTGCCACCAGCAGAGATGGCGGGTGGAGAAACAATGAGCAGTTCTTC,CATSRDGGWRNNEQFF
once,TRBV7-8,-,TRBJ2-7,TGTGCCAGCAGCTTAGTCCCCCCGGGCAGGGCCCCCGACGAGCAGTACTTC,CASSLVPPGRAPDEQYF
-,TRBV25-1,TRBD2,TRBJ2-5,TGTGCCAGCAGTGTCCCACTAGCGGGTCGGCAAGAGACCCAGTACTTC,CASSVPLAGRQETQYF
-,TRBV18,-,TRBJ2-7,TGTGCCAGCTCACCCGGACAGGGAGGGGCCTACGAGCAGTACTTC,CASSPGQGGAYEQYF
-,TRBV7-9,-,TRBJ2-1,TGTGCCAGCAGCTTAGCCCAGGATGAGCAGTTCTTC,CASSLAQDEQFF
-,TRBV2,-,TRBJ1-1,TGTGCCAGCAGTGCCAAGGCCCGGGGGAACACTGAAGCTTTCTTT,CASSAKARGNTEAFF
once,TRBV29-1,-,TRBJ2-3,TGCAGCGTTGAAGATCCACAGGCACCAGATACGCAGTATTTT,CSVEDPQAPDTQYF
few,TRBV7-9,-,TRBJ1-2,TGTGCCAGCAGCTTTGAGGTTGGTGATGGCTACACCTTC,CASSFEVGDGYTF
-,TRBV5-6,-,TRBJ1-6,TGTGCCAGCAGCCCCCAGAATTCACCCCTCCACTTT,CASSPQNSPLHF
once,TRBV19,-,TRBJ1-3,TGTGCCACTTCAACACGTACCTCTGGAAACACCATATATTTT,CATSTRTSGNTIYF
few,TRBV19,TRBD2,TRBJ2-1,TGTGCCAGTAGTGCCGGGACTAGCGGGAGTAGCTCCTACAATGAGCAGTTCTTC,CASSAGTSGSSSYNEQFF
-,TRBV18,-,TRBJ1-5,TGTGCCAGCTCAGTACAAAGCAATCAGCCCCAGCATTTT,CASSVQSNQPQHF
-,TRBV28,TRBD1,TRBJ1-2,TGTGCCAGCAGGAAATCAGGGGGTGGCGACTATGGCTACACCTTC,CASRKSGGGDYGYTF
-,TRBV5-4,-,TRBJ1-2,TGTGCCAGCAGCTTGGCCGTCTACGAAGGCTACACCTTC,CASSLAVYEGYTF
few,TRBV6-5,TRBD1,TRBJ1-6,TGTGCCAGCAGGGGACAGGGAGATAATTCACCCCTCCACTTT,CASRGQGDNSPLHF
-,TRBV28,-,TRBJ1-4,TGTGCCAGCAGTCCCGGGGGGGCGAGGGAAAAACTGTTTTTT,CASSPGGAREKLFF
-,TRBV27,-,TRBJ2-5,TGTGCCAGCAGTTTGGAAGGGGCGCGGGAGACCCAGTACTTC,CASSLEGARETQYF